This T cell receptor (beta chain) was retrieved from a study of blood T cell repertoires in COVID-19. Whole-study context: T cells, B-cell-depleted T cells, or PBMCs provided the cDNA or gDNA that served as material.

The germline V gene has CDR1 SGHVS and CDR2 FNYEAQ. V shed 4 bases, J shed 7 bases, and the junction held 5 bases outside the gene matches. The CDR3 totals 13 residues. In the source study's methods: Amplifying reference gene primers gave estimates of nucleated cell counts. The method was immunoSEQ multiplex PCR; TCRdb's version includes in-frame clones alone and lacks a portion of them. V, J and clone size are those of that table, while D and trimming were read from the DNA. The sample includes about 130,000 clones, around 81% of them seen just once. The sequenced sample consisted of peripheral blood. The chain has TRBV7-6 and TRBJ1-2; 8 bases match TRBD1. The TCR comes from an older woman with active or convalescent COVID-19. CDR3 sequence reads: CASSSGGVGGYTF. CDR3 sequence (DNA): TGTGCCAGCAGCTCAGGGGGCGTGGGTGGCTACACCTTC.